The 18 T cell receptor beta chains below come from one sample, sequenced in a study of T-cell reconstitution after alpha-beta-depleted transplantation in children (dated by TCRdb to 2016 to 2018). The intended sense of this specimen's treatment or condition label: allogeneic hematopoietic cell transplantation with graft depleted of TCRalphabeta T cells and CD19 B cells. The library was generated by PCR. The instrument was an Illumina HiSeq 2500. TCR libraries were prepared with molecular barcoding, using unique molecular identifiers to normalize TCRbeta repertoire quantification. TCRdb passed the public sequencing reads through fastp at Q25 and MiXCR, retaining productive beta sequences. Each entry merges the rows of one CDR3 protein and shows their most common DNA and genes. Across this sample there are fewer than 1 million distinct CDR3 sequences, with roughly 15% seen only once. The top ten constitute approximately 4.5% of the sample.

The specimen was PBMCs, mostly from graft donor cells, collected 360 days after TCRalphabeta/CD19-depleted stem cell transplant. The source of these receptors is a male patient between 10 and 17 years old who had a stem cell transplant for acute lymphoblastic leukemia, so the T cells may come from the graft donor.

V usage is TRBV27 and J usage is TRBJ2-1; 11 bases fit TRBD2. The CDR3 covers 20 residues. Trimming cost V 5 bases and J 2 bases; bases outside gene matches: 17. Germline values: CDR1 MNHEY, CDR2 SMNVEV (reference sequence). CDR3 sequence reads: CASSPFLETSGKATYNEQFF. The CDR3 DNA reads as TGTGCCAGCAGTCCCTTCTTGGAGACTAGCGGGAAGGCAACCTACAATGAGCAGTTCTTC.

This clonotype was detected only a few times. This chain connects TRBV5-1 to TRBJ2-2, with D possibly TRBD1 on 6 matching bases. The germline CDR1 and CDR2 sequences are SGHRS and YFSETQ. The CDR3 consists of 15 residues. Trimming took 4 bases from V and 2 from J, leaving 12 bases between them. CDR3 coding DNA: TGCGCCAGCAGCGCCGGGACAATTAACACCGGGGAGCTGTTTTTT. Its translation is CASSAGTINTGELFF.

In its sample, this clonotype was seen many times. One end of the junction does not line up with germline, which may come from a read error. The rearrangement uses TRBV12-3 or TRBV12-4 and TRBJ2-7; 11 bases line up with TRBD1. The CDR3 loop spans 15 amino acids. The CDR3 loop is CASSAYGTGGRGYCF. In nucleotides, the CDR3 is TGTGCCAGCAGTGCCTACGGGACAGGGGGAAGGGGTTACTGCTTC.

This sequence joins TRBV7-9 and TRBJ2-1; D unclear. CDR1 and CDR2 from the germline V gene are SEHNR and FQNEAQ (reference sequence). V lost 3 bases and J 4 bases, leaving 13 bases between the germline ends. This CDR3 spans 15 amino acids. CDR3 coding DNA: TGTGCCAGCAGCTTCAAAGCCCTGGAGTACAATGAGCAGTTCTTC. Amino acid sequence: CASSFKALEYNEQFF.

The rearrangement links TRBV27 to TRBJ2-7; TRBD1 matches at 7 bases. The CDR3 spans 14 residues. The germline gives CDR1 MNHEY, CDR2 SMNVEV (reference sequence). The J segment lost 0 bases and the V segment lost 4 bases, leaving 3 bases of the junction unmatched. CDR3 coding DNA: TGTGCCAGCAGTTACTACAGGGGCTCCTACGAGCAGTACTTC. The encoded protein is CASSYYRGSYEQYF.

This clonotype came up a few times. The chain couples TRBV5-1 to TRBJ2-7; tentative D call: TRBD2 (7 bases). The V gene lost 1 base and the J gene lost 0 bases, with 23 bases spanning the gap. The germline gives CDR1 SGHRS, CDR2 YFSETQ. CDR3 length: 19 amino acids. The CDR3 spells CASSLRYPPPGGGSYEQYF. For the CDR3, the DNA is TGCGCCAGCAGCTTGCGTTACCCACCCCCGGGGGGCGGCTCCTACGAGCAGTACTTC.

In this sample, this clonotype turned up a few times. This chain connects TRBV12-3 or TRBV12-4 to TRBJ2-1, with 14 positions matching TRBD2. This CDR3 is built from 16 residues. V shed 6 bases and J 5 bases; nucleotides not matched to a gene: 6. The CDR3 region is CASRPGLAGADNEQFF. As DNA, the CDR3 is TGTGCCAGCAGGCCGGGACTAGCGGGAGCCGACAATGAGCAGTTCTTC.

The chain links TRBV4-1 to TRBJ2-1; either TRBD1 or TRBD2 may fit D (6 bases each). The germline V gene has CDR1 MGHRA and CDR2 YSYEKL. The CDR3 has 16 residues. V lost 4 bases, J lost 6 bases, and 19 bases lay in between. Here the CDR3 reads CASSRPSGASANEQFF. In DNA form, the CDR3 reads TGCGCCAGCAGCCGCCCCTCAGGGGCTAGCGCCAATGAGCAGTTCTTC.

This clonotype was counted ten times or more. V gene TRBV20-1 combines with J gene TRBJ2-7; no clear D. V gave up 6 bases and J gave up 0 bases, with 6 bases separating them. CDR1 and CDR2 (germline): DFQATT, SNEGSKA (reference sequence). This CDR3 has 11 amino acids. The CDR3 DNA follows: TGCAGTGCAATCGACTCCTACGAGCAGTACTTC. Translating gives CSAIDSYEQYF.

As DNA, the CDR3 is TGCGCCAGCAGCCAAGATCGATCCCTACTAGCCAAAAACATTCAGTACTTC. This encodes CASSQDRSLLAKNIQYF. This rearrangement joins TRBV4-1 to TRBJ2-4; no clear D. Per germline, CDR1 MGHRA and CDR2 YSYEKL. V lost 0 bases to trimming and J lost 0 bases, with 12 bases between them. The CDR3 runs 17 residues.

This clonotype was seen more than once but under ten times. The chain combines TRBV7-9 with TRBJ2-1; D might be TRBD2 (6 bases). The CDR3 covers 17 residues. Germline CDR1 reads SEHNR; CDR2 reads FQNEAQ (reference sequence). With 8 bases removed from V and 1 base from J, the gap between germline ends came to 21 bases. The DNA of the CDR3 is TGTGCCAGCGGCCTTGGCTTGGGGAGGCCGTCCTACAATGAGCAGTTCTTC. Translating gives CASGLGLGRPSYNEQFF.

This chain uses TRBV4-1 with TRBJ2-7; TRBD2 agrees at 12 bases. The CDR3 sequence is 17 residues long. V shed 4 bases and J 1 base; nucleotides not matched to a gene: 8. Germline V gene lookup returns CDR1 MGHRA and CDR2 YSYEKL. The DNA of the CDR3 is TGCGCCAGCAGCCCAGTTACTAGCGGGAGGCTTTCCTACGAGCAGTACTTC. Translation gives CASSPVTSGRLSYEQYF.

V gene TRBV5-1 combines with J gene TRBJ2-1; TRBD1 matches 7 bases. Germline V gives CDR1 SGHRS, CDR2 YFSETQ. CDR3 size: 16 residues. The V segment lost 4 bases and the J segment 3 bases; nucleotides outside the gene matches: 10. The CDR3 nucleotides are TGCGCCAGCAGCCGTCCTACAGGGGATAGCTACAATGAGCAGTTCTTC. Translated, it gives CASSRPTGDSYNEQFF.

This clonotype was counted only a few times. The CDR3 nucleotides read TGTGCCAGCAGGCAGGGACGGACCACCGGGGAGCTGTTTTTT. It yields the protein CASRQGRTTGELFF. V is TRBV12-3 or TRBV12-4 and J is TRBJ2-2, with D perhaps TRBD1 or TRBD2 (5 bases each). CDR3 size: 14 residues. Trimming removed 6 bases at V and 4 bases at J, with 12 bases between.

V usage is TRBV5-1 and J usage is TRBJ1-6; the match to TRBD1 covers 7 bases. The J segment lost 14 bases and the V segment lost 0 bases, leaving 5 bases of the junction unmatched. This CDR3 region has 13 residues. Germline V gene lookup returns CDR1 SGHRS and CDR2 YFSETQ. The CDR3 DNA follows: TGCGCCAGCAGCTTGGAAGAAGGACAGGCCCTCCACTTT. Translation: CASSLEEGQALHF. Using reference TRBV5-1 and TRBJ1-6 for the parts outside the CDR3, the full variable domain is KAGVTQTPRYLIKTRGQQVTLSCSPISGHRSVSWYQQTPGQGLQFLFEYFSETQRNKGNFPGRFSGRQFSNSRSEMNVSTLELGDSALYLCASSLEEGQALHFGNGTRLTVT.

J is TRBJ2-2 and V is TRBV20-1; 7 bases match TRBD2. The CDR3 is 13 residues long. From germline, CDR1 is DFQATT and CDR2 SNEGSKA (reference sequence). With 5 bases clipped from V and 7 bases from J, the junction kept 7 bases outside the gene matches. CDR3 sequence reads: CSAPRLAGGELFF. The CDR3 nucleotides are TGCAGTGCTCCGCGACTAGCCGGCGGGGAGCTGTTTTTT.

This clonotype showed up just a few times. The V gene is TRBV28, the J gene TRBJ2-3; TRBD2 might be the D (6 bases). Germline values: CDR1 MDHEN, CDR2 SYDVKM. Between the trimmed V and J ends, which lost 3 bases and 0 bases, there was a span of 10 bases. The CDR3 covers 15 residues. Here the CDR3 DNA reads TGTGCCAGCAGTTTTCAGGCGGGAAGCACAGATACGCAGTATTTT. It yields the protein CASSFQAGSTDTQYF.

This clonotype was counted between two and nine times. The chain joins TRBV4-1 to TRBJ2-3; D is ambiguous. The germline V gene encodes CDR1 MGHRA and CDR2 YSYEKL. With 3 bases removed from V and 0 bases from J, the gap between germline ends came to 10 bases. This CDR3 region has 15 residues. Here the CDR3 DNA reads TGCGCCAGCAGCCAGGTCGGATTGAGCACAGATACGCAGTATTTT. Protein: CASSQVGLSTDTQYF.